The clone carrying this T cell receptor (beta chain) was picked up a small number of times. Its antigen is still unknown. The entry originates in a study of human T cells and chemical hapten exposure. Study-wide context: Small differences in pooled library volume mainly drove the variation in TCR yields per sample. General study findings and limits: All donors were alopecia patients, so their immunity may differ from that of healthy people.

V shed 5 bases and J shed 3 bases, with 10 bases lying between them. This CDR3 is built from 13 residues. Germline CDR1 KGHSH, CDR2 LQKENI. Per the study methods: Individual samples carried between about 23,224 and 750,000 TCRs, with more than 85,000 as the median. TCRdb fed the RACE reads into MiXCR, producing one record per CDR3 protein. The V and J calls come from TCRdb's annotation, not from the publication. The sample shows tens of thousands of distinct CDR3 sequences, roughly a tenth of them seen only once. Time point denoted: pre-sensitization, week 0. Treatment: therapeutic diphenylcyclopropenone sensitization with weekly scalp DPC. The drawing of blood occurred before each patch test was applied.

This specimen was whole blood, taken in connection with sensitization to the hapten diphenylcyclopropenone (DPC). The sequence was collected from a middle-aged woman with alopecia areata. Some clones in this sample may be carry-over from other donors' samples. The chain has TRBV18 and TRBJ1-1, with a weak D call TRBD1 (5 bases). Here the CDR3 DNA reads TGTGCCAGCTCATACAAGACAGACACTGAAGCTTTCTTT. Amino acid sequence: CASSYKTDTEAFF.